These 9 T cell receptor beta chains originate from one sample sequenced in a study of breast tumors, draining lymph nodes, adjacent tissues. TCRdb redid the calling of the multiplex PCR reads with MiXCR, one entry per CDR3 protein. The sample comprises 130,000 or so distinct CDR3 sequences, about 20% of which are singletons, and about 2.4% rests with the top ten. Samples came from axillary lymph nodes draining the breast cancer. The sample taken for sequencing was axillary lymph node tissue. Source of these receptors: a female donor with breast cancer. Some clones in this sample may be carry-over from other donors' samples.

V usage is TRBV3-1 and J usage is TRBJ2-6, with D possibly matching TRBD1 (5 bases). This CDR3 comprises 14 residues. Germline-derived CDR1 and CDR2 are LGHDT and YNNKEL (reference sequence). The ends were cut back, 4 bases at V and 4 bases at J, with 8 bases in the middle. Here the CDR3 reads CASSPGLGANVLTF. The CDR3 bases are TGTGCCAGCAGCCCAGGGTTGGGGGCCAACGTCCTGACTTTC.

This clonotype was seen at least ten times. As the CDR3 is not closed by the conserved phenylalanine or tryptophan, this likely results from a read error. This chain's CDR3 is CAISEPPGRNSNYGYTL. Here the CDR3 DNA reads TGTGCCATCAGTGAGCCACCGGGACGGAACTCTAACTATGGCTACACCCTC. V and J are TRBV10-3 and TRBJ1-2, with a possible D match to TRBD1 (5 bases). This CDR3 comprises 17 residues. V shed 2 bases and J shed 0 bases, with 16 bases lying between them. CDR1 is ENHRY, CDR2 SYGVKD, per germline.

This clonotype was picked up many times. This rearrangement joins TRBV6-1 to TRBJ2-1; 9 positions agree with TRBD1. The germline CDR1 and CDR2 sequences are MNHNS and SASEGT. The J segment lost 7 bases and the V segment lost 5 bases, leaving 12 bases of the junction unmatched. The CDR3 is 16 residues long. The CDR3 DNA is TGTGCCAGCAGTTCGTCTGGGGGACAGGGCTTTAATGAGCAGTTCTTC. It translates to CASSSSGGQGFNEQFF.

For the CDR3, the DNA is TGTGCCAGCCCGGACAGGGCCCCTCCAACTAATGAAAAACTGTTTTTT. Amino acid sequence: CASPDRAPPTNEKLFF. The chain combines TRBV12-3 or TRBV12-4 with TRBJ1-4, with TRBD1 matching 8 bases. J lost 0 bases, V lost 8 bases, and 8 bases had no gene match. The CDR3 is 16 residues long.

This clonotype has at least ten counts. Written as DNA, the CDR3 is TGTGCCAGCGGTGCTATAGGCGGACGACCCCGCTATGGCTACACCTTC. It yields the protein CASGAIGGRPRYGYTF. This rearrangement joins TRBV19 to TRBJ1-2, with D uncertain. V lost 9 bases to trimming and J lost 4 bases, with 24 bases between them. The CDR3 extends over 16 amino acids. CDR1 is LNHDA and CDR2 is SQIVND in the germline V gene (reference sequence).

Ten or more counts support this clonotype. The chain has TRBV30 and TRBJ1-6; tentatively, D is TRBD1 (5 bases). V shed 6 bases and J shed 4 bases, with 10 bases lying between them. The CDR3 runs 13 residues. Germline CDR1 GTSNPN, CDR2 SVGIG (reference sequence). The CDR3 nucleotides are TGTGCCTGTAGAGGGGAATATAATTCACCCCTCCACTTT. It codes for CACRGEYNSPLHF.

Note on this clonotype: This may come from a read error, since a much larger clone is one base off. This chain links TRBV6-1 with TRBJ2-7; 9 nucleotides match TRBD1. CDR1 is MNHNS and CDR2 is SASEGT in the germline V gene. The CDR3 contains 15 residues. After removal of 4 bases from V and 2 bases from J, the junction contained 6 bases not matched to a gene. CDR3 sequence (DNA): TGTGCCAGCAGTGTCGGACAGGGGCCTGCCTACGAGCAGTACTTC. Protein product: CASSVGQGPAYEQYF.

This clonotype was counted at least ten times. The chain combines TRBV29-1 with TRBJ2-3; D perhaps matches TRBD2 (5 bases). The V gene lost 4 bases and the J gene lost 2 bases, with 13 bases spanning the gap. Per the germline V gene, CDR1 is SQVTM and CDR2 is ANQGSEA. The CDR3 is 14 amino acids. The CDR3 nucleotides are TGCAGCGTTGGGGCTTTAGCGATCACAGATACGCAGTATTTT. Protein: CSVGALAITDTQYF.

This clonotype occurred many times. The chain uses TRBV9 and TRBJ2-7; 13 bases map to TRBD2. CDR1 and CDR2 from the germline V gene are SGDLS and YYNGEE. With V trimmed by 3 bases and J by 4 bases, 4 bases remained unmatched. The CDR3 is made up of 15 amino acids. CDR3 DNA sequence: TGTGCCAGCAGCGGTGGGACTAGCGGGATATACGAGCAGTACTTC. Amino acid sequence: CASSGGTSGIYEQYF.